The T cell receptor (beta chain) under discussion was sequenced for a study of cytomegalovirus exposure and HLA in healthy donors. Study-level background: About 80 million unique TCRs, all from HLA-typed donors, were included in an early release of the data.

About this clone: Its specificity is unknown.

Regarding the study as a whole: What was likely a sequencing artifact was a cluster of highly shared sequence variants.

A multiplex PCR was run with 60 Vbeta primers and 13 Jbeta primers. Only in-frame clones appear in the TCRdb table, and some are missing; sequencing was by immunoSEQ multiplex PCR. Among some 140,000 clones listed, more than 75% were seen once. Sequencing was performed on PBMCs. The TCR comes from a man aged 30 to 39 in good health and CMV-seropositive.

The CDR3 DNA follows: TGTGCCAGCCAAAGACAGGGGTACACCTACAATGAGCAGTTCTTC. Its translation: CASQRQGYTYNEQFF. The V call is TRBV25-1, the J call TRBJ2-1; 8 nucleotides match TRBD1. Per the germline V gene, CDR1 is MGHDK and CDR2 is SYGVNS. The ends lost 8 bases at V and 2 bases at J; junction bases unmatched: 8. The CDR3 extends over 15 amino acids.